This entry describes one TCR beta chain. Only in-frame clones appear in the TCRdb table, and some are missing; sequencing was by immunoSEQ multiplex PCR. The sample includes about 82,000 clones, roughly 90% seen only once; the top ten take about 0.63%. The data are from a study of OX40 agonist ivuxolimab in advanced cancers. The overall study: Patients were treated with intravenous ivuxolimab, dosed at 0.01 to 10 mg/kg and infused every 2 weeks. Allowance was made for prior anti-PD-1, anti-PD-L1 or anti-CTLA-4 therapy, and 35% to 40% had some.

This receptor was obtained from an adult with an advanced solid tumor such as melanoma, head and neck, liver or kidney cancer. Sequencing used CD4+ or CD8+ T cells sorted from blood, obtained in a trial of the OX40 agonist ivuxolimab.

CDR3: CASSLAADLYEQYF. The CDR3 DNA reads as TGTGCCAGCAGCTTGGCGGCAGACCTCTACGAGCAGTACTTC. The chain employs TRBV5-4 and TRBJ2-7; D is uncertain. Trimming pared 0 bases from V and 3 bases from J, leaving 10 bases between. The CDR3 totals 14 residues. The germline gives CDR1 SGHNT, CDR2 YYREEE (reference sequence).